This TCR beta chain was captured in a study of T-cell reconstitution after alpha-beta-depleted transplantation in children. Library preparation (for TCRbeta) was performed with unique molecular identifiers. TCRdb passed the PCR reads through MiXCR, listing each CDR3 protein once. The data show some 490,000 distinct CDR3 sequences, approximately 12% seen once. This TCR derives from a human donor who donated a stem cell graft to a child with combined immunodeficiency. This specimen was PBMCs from the stem cell graft donor, taken from the stem cell graft.

CDR3 loop: CASSLTAPPYNEQFF. The CDR3 DNA is TGTGCCAGCAGTCTGACTGCGCCTCCCTACAATGAGCAGTTCTTC. V is TRBV2 and J is TRBJ2-1; D remains unclear. The V and J ends lost 5 bases and 2 bases respectively, with 13 bases between them. The CDR3 is 15 amino acids. Germline loops: CDR1 SNHLY, CDR2 FYNNEI.